The 20 T cell receptor beta chains presented below share a single source sample, sequenced in a study of CXCR3-negative and CXCR3-positive naive CD8 T cells. Study conclusions and caveats: More hydrophobic TRB CDR3s occurred in CXCR3-positive than in CXCR3-negative naive cells.

The authors prepared UMI-labeled TRB cDNA libraries by 5' RACE. TCRdb reworked the 5' RACE reads into one entry per CDR3 protein, no DNA. This table lists tens of thousands of distinct CDR3 sequences. These receptors' antigens are unknown. Sequenced sample: naive CXCR3+ CD8+ T cells from blood. As to subset: CD45RO-CCR7+CD27+CD95- naive CD8+ T cells expressing CXCR3 (TNR3+). The receptors here all came from a human donor in good health. Some clones in this sample may be carry-over from other donors' samples.

The chain recombines TRBV16 with TRBJ2-7; TCRdb selects TRBD1, and the lack of DNA leaves this call unchecked. Germline CDR1 KGHSY, CDR2 FQNENV. The CDR3 totals 15 residues. CDR3 sequence: CASSHGDGRPYEQYF.

The chain is built from TRBV7-2 and TRBJ2-1; TCRdb reports TRBD1, a call that lacks DNA to check it against. Per the germline V gene, CDR1 is SGHTA and CDR2 is FQGNSA. The CDR3 loop spans 18 amino acids. The CDR3 sequence: CASSLGALGRGRINEQFF.

The chain carries TRBV6-2 or TRBV6-3 and TRBJ2-5; the D call of TRBD1 rests on TCRdb alone, since no DNA is present to check it. Germline-derived CDR1 and CDR2 are MNHEY and SVGEGT. The CDR3 has 13 amino acids. This chain's CDR3 is CASSAGAGETQYF.

V usage is TRBV11-3 and J usage is TRBJ2-7; without DNA, the TCRdb call of TRBD2 cannot be checked. Germline values: CDR1 SGHNT, CDR2 YENEEA. The CDR3 sequence is 12 residues long. This CDR3 reads CASSPDGLEQYF.

This chain connects TRBV29-1 to TRBJ2-7; TCRdb's D call of TRBD2 is untestable without DNA. CDR3 length: 12 amino acids. Germline V lookup: CDR1 SQVTM, CDR2 ANQGSEA. CDR3 in amino acids: CSAGAAGYEQYF.

The chain couples TRBV12-3 or TRBV12-4 to TRBJ2-7. CDR3 length equals 14 residues. This CDR3 reads CASSFHASSYEQYF.

CDR3 region: CASSQDRGVAEAFF. The rearrangement uses TRBV4-3 and TRBJ1-1. This CDR3 is built from 14 residues. Germline values: CDR1 LGHNA, CDR2 YSLEER.

The rearrangement uses TRBV25-1 and TRBJ2-1; the D call from TCRdb, TRBD2, cannot be confirmed without DNA. Germline CDR1 is MGHDK and CDR2 is SYGVNS. The CDR3 sequence is 15 residues long. The CDR3: CASSGVAGVSGEQFF.

This chain joins TRBV7-2 and TRBJ2-7; TCRdb outputs TRBD1, but without DNA this stays unchecked. This CDR3 contains 15 residues. Germline V gives CDR1 SGHTA, CDR2 FQGNSA. CDR3: CASSLVVGLGGEQYF.

The V and J genes are TRBV7-9 and TRBJ1-5. Germline V lookup: CDR1 SEHNR, CDR2 FQNEAQ (reference sequence). The CDR3 contains 15 residues. CDR3 sequence: CASSFGLSGFQPQHF.

V is TRBV18 and J is TRBJ2-5; TCRdb indicates TRBD1, and absent DNA this call remains unverified. Germline loops: CDR1 KGHSH, CDR2 LQKENI. The CDR3 covers 13 residues. Here the CDR3 reads CASSPPTGGTQYF.

The J gene is TRBJ2-1, the V gene TRBV28; TCRdb reports TRBD1, a call that lacks DNA to check it against. The germline V gene encodes CDR1 MDHEN and CDR2 SYDVKM. The CDR3 extends over 11 amino acids. CDR3 region: CASHYDREQFF.

The rearrangement links TRBV5-6 to TRBJ2-1; TCRdb's D call of TRBD1 is untestable without DNA. The CDR3 sequence is 15 residues long. CDR1 SGHDT and CDR2 YYEEEE come from the germline V gene. CDR3 region: CASSLRGGQSNWQFF.

V usage is TRBV3-1 and J usage is TRBJ2-7; TCRdb selects TRBD1, and the lack of DNA leaves this call unchecked. CDR1 and CDR2 from the germline V gene are LGHDT and YNNKEL (reference sequence). CDR3 length equals 15 residues. CDR3 protein: CASRAGGGPGYEQYF.

The rearrangement uses TRBV6-2 or TRBV6-3 and TRBJ2-7; the TRBD2 assignment by TCRdb is unverifiable without DNA. The V gene's germline CDR1 is MNHEY and CDR2 SVGEGT. This CDR3 is 14 amino acids long. CDR3 sequence reads: CASSYGTSGYEQYF.

V gene TRBV6-2 or TRBV6-3 combines with J gene TRBJ2-1; TCRdb's D call, TRBD2, is unchecked because there is no DNA. Germline V lookup: CDR1 MNHEY, CDR2 SVGEGT. The CDR3 spans 15 residues. CDR3 protein: CASSYEAGGYNEQFF.

This CDR3 is CASSAGNKLFF. The rearrangement links TRBV9 to TRBJ1-4. This CDR3 contains 11 residues. CDR1 SGDLS and CDR2 YYNGEE come from the germline V gene.

This sequence joins TRBV20-1 and TRBJ2-2; TCRdb's D call, TRBD1, is unchecked because there is no DNA. CDR3 length: 15 amino acids. CDR1 is DFQATT, CDR2 SNEGSKA, per germline (reference sequence). The CDR3 reads CSAHGQGMVTGELFF.

This sequence joins TRBV4-2 and TRBJ2-1; no DNA is available, so the TRBD1 call from TCRdb remains unchecked. Germline values: CDR1 LGHNA, CDR2 YNFKEQ. The length of the CDR3 is 18 residues. The CDR3 is CASSQDALGQGAYNEQFF.

The V and J genes are TRBV11-2 and TRBJ1-2; TCRdb designates TRBD1, a call that cannot be tested without DNA. CDR1 and CDR2 (germline): SGHAT, FQNNGV. The CDR3 sequence is 17 residues long. The CDR3 protein is CASSTLARRGPIIGYTF. The entire variable domain, with the rest obtained from reference TRBV11-2 and TRBJ1-2, is as follows: EAGVAQSPRYKIIEKRQSVAFWCNPISGHATLYWYQQILGQGPKLLIQFQNNGVVDDSQLPKDRFSAERLKGVDSTLKIQPAKLEDSAVYLCASSTLARRGPIIGYTFGSGTRLTVV.